This paragraph reports one T cell receptor (beta chain). The sample originates from a study of blood T cells in healthy people across ages. Study context: Roughly one uniquely barcoded beta molecule per two T cells was captured.

Then a second PCR, running about 6 to 11 cycles, was carried out with a sample-barcoded 5' primer and a J-beta primer mix. CDR3-containing paired-end reads numbering at least 2.5 million came from each sample. A single record per CDR3 protein comes from TCRdb applying MiXCR to the 5' RACE reads. The sample yields hundreds of thousands of distinct CDR3 sequences, more than 45% seen once. In germline, CDR1 is SQVTM, CDR2 ANQGSEA. The CDR3 runs 13 residues. The V gene lost 7 bases and the J gene lost 9 bases, with 21 bases spanning the gap. Material: blood. The V gene is TRBV29-1, the J gene TRBJ1-2, with D perhaps matching TRBD1 (6 bases). The sequence derives from a man aged 30 to 39 in good health. Written as DNA, the CDR3 is TGCAGCGCCAACTTACAGGGAGAGGATAGCTACACCTTC. The encoded protein is CSANLQGEDSYTF.